These 21 T cell receptor beta chains share one sample of origin, sequenced in a study of blood T cell repertoires in COVID-19 (dated by TCRdb to between 2020 and 2021). Library method: the immunoSEQ multiplex PCR assay. TCRdb stores this immuneACCESS table with in-frame sequences only. Part of the clones is absent; in the studies checked, under half of the shortfall reflects unresolved V genes, and no reason is known for the rest. This sample is represented by roughly 160,000 clones; about 83% of them were singletons. Over 2% of the sample goes to the ten largest clones. Sequenced material: peripheral blood. These receptors all come from a woman of 80 years or more with acute or convalescent COVID-19.

The gene calls are TRBV20-1 and TRBJ2-1, with TRBD2 matching 9 bases. The ends lost 3 bases at V and 9 bases at J; junction bases unmatched: 6. The CDR3 runs 13 residues. Germline CDR1 and CDR2: DFQATT and SNEGSKA (reference sequence). CDR3 sequence: CSASLAGVGEQFF. The CDR3 DNA follows: TGCAGTGCTAGTTTAGCGGGAGTCGGTGAGCAGTTCTTC.

V gene TRBV5-1 combines with J gene TRBJ2-2; 13 bases agree with TRBD2. J gave up 2 bases and V 4 bases, and 11 bases lay outside the gene matches. The CDR3 is made up of 19 amino acids. Per the germline V gene, CDR1 is SGHRS and CDR2 is YFSETQ. In DNA form, the CDR3 reads TGCGCCAGCAGCCTACCCCCGGGACTAGCGGGGACAAACACCGGGGAGCTGTTTTTT. Translating gives CASSLPPGLAGTNTGELFF.

The chain uses TRBV11-2 and TRBJ2-2, with 9 bases lining up with TRBD2. The germline V gene has CDR1 SGHAT and CDR2 FQNNGV. The length of the CDR3 is 17 residues. V shed 4 bases and J 7 bases; nucleotides not matched to a gene: 13. The CDR3 sequence: CASSWSSGATRGGELFF. DNA for the CDR3: TGTGCCAGCAGCTGGTCTAGCGGGGCGACACGTGGCGGGGAGCTGTTTTTT.

The chain has TRBV6-5 and TRBJ2-1; 13 bases are shared with TRBD2. The V gene end was trimmed by 5 bases and the J gene end by 9 bases; junction bases not matched to a gene: 7. This CDR3 is 15 amino acids long. CDR1 and CDR2 from the germline V gene are MNHEY and SVGAGI. CDR3 sequence reads: CASSRTSGSGGEQFF. CDR3 DNA: TGTGCCAGCAGTCGGACTAGCGGGAGTGGCGGTGAGCAGTTCTTC.

The chain employs TRBV6-6 and TRBJ2-5, with 7 bases that match TRBD2. V shed 0 bases and J 1 base; nucleotides not matched to a gene: 5. The V gene's germline CDR1 is MNHNY and CDR2 SVGAGI (reference sequence). This CDR3 contains 16 residues. CDR3 amino acids: CASSYSGGSSQETQYF. CDR3 sequence (DNA): TGTGCCAGCAGTTACTCTGGCGGGAGTAGCCAAGAGACCCAGTACTTC.

This chain uses TRBV19 with TRBJ1-2; unclear D gene. V lost 4 bases, J lost 4 bases, and 10 bases lay in between. CDR3 size: 13 residues. Germline loops: CDR1 LNHDA, CDR2 SQIVND (reference sequence). The CDR3 sequence: CASSTAFSYGYTF. CDR3 nucleotides: TGTGCCAGTAGTACCGCCTTCAGCTATGGCTACACCTTC.

This clone occurred once. This chain links TRBV6-2 or TRBV6-3 with TRBJ2-3, with 9 bases that match TRBD1. V was clipped by 1 base and J by 4 bases; unmatched bases: 9. Germline V lookup: CDR1 MNHEY, CDR2 SVGEGT. The CDR3 runs 17 residues. The CDR3 sequence: CASSYYTGGTVADTQYF. The CDR3 nucleotides read TGTGCCAGCAGTTACTATACAGGGGGCACAGTAGCAGATACGCAGTATTTT.

This clone occurred once. The chain couples TRBV19 to TRBJ1-2, with a tentative D call TRBD1 (6 bases). The germline V and J ends were trimmed by 4 bases and 1 base, with 10 bases remaining between them. This CDR3 region has 14 residues. CDR1 LNHDA and CDR2 SQIVND come from the germline V gene (reference sequence). CDR3 in amino acids: CASSTDSVNYGYTF. CDR3 in DNA: TGTGCCAGTAGTACGGACAGCGTTAACTATGGCTACACCTTC.

This clone has only one observation. The chain links TRBV19 to TRBJ2-7, with 11 bases matching TRBD1. V trimming: 4 bases; J trimming: 11 bases; junction bases outside the gene matches: 7. The CDR3 spans 13 residues. Germline V lookup: CDR1 LNHDA, CDR2 SQIVND (reference sequence). CDR3 DNA: TGTGCCAGTAGTACCCAAGGACAGGGGGCAAAGTACTTC. Its protein product is CASSTQGQGAKYF.

The sample holds a few counts of this clone. The sample has other DNA sequences that encode this CDR3 too. The chain links TRBV9 to TRBJ2-1, with no clear D. The V end was cut by 3 bases, the J end by 1 base, with 5 bases between. The CDR3 length is 13 residues. The germline V gene encodes CDR1 SGDLS and CDR2 YYNGEE. CDR3 DNA: TGTGCCAGCAGCGCCTATTCCTACAATGAGCAGTTCTTC. Encoded protein: CASSAYSYNEQFF. The full variable domain, rest sourced from reference TRBV9 and TRBJ2-1, is DSGVTQTPKHLITATGQRVTLRCSPRSGDLSVYWYQQSLDQGLQFLIQYYNGEERAKGNILERFSAQQFPDLHSELNLSSLELGDSALYFCASSAYSYNEQFFGPGTRLTVL.

The CDR3 is CASSTAGGNEQFF. As DNA, the CDR3 is TGTGCCAGTAGTACAGCGGGGGGGAATGAGCAGTTCTTC. The J gene is TRBJ2-1, the V gene TRBV19; TRBD2 agrees at 10 bases. The CDR3 runs to 13 residues. The germline V gene has CDR1 LNHDA and CDR2 SQIVND (reference sequence). Trimming at V came to 4 bases and at J to 7 bases, leaving 1 base not matched to a gene.

The chain is built from TRBV7-6 and TRBJ2-1, with 7 positions matching TRBD2. The V gene's germline CDR1 is SGHVS and CDR2 FNYEAQ. The CDR3 length is 15 residues. The ends lost 3 bases at V and 3 bases at J; junction bases unmatched: 5. The CDR3 loop reads CASSFGTTRYNEQFF. In nucleotides, the CDR3 is TGTGCCAGCAGCTTTGGGACTACCCGCTACAATGAGCAGTTCTTC.

The chain uses TRBV28 and TRBJ1-2; TRBD1 aligns across 10 bases. Trimming removed 11 bases from V and 4 bases from J; junction bases left unmatched: 10. CDR3 size: 14 residues. Germline V lookup: CDR1 MDHEN, CDR2 SYDVKM. In nucleotides, the CDR3 is TGTGCCTCTGGTGGGACAGGGGCCCGCTATGGCTACACCTTC. Its protein product is CASGGTGARYGYTF.

The chain uses TRBV7-9 and TRBJ1-6, with TRBD1 identical over 7 bases. The CDR3 has 15 amino acids. Germline CDR1 and CDR2: SEHNR and FQNEAQ (reference sequence). V was clipped by 1 base and J by 7 bases; unmatched bases: 4. CDR3 loop: CASSLGDRENSPLHF. Here the CDR3 DNA reads TGTGCCAGCAGCTTAGGTGACAGGGAAAATTCACCCCTCCACTTT.

The chain carries TRBV11-3 and TRBJ1-1; D uncertain. CDR1 is SGHNT, CDR2 YENEEA, per germline. V lost 5 bases, J lost 0 bases, and 13 bases lay in between. The CDR3 loop spans 15 amino acids. CDR3 DNA sequence: TGTGCCAGCAGCCGGGTAAGAACGATGAACACTGAAGCTTTCTTT. Translation gives CASSRVRTMNTEAFF. The full variable domain, completed using reference TRBV11-3 and TRBJ1-1, is EAGVVQSPRYKIIEKKQPVAFWCNPISGHNTLYWYLQNLGQGPELLIRYENEEAVDDSQLPKDRFSAERLKGVDSTLKIQPAELGDSAVYLCASSRVRTMNTEAFFGQGTRLTVV.

The sample holds one count of this clone. The identical CDR3 is also encoded by other nucleotide sequences in the sample. The chain employs TRBV6-5 and TRBJ2-2; 7 bases align to TRBD1. The CDR3 runs to 14 residues. In germline, CDR1 is MNHEY, CDR2 SVGAGI. Losses at the gene ends were 6 bases for V and 2 bases for J; bases not matched to a gene: 3. DNA for the CDR3: TGTGCCAGCAGACGGACAGGAAACACCGGGGAGCTGTTTTTT. Translation: CASRRTGNTGELFF.

This clone was picked up one time. The V call is TRBV7-9, the J call TRBJ2-1; TRBD2 matches 11 bases. The germline V gene has CDR1 SEHNR and CDR2 FQNEAQ (reference sequence). The ends lost 5 bases at V and 7 bases at J; junction bases unmatched: 7. This CDR3 has 15 residues. CDR3 loop: CASSLTSGNRNEQFF. CDR3 DNA sequence: TGTGCCAGCAGCCTGACTAGCGGGAACAGGAATGAGCAGTTCTTC. The full variable domain, its missing parts supplied by reference TRBV7-9 and TRBJ2-1, is DTGVSQNPRHKITKRGQNVTFRCDPISEHNRLYWYRQTLGQGPEFLTYFQNEAQLEKSRLLSDRFSAERPKGSFSTLEIQRTEQGDSAMYLCASSLTSGNRNEQFFGPGTRLTVL.

J is TRBJ1-3 and V is TRBV3-1 (or the pseudogene TRBV3-2); TRBD1 agrees at 9 bases. J gave up 2 bases and V 0 bases, and 2 bases lay outside the gene matches. Germline V gene sequence: CDR1 LGHDT, CDR2 YNNKEL (reference sequence). This CDR3 comprises 16 residues. The CDR3 loop is CASSQDWTGAGNTIYF. In DNA form, the CDR3 reads TGTGCCAGCAGCCAAGATTGGACAGGGGCTGGAAACACCATATATTTT.

This chain joins TRBV29-1 and TRBJ2-7, with 7 nucleotides matching TRBD1. V gave up 2 bases and J gave up 5 bases; unmatched junction bases: 6. Germline V CDR1 and CDR2: SQVTM, ANQGSEA. There are 13 residues in the CDR3. The CDR3 sequence: CSVERTGGNEQYF. The CDR3, as DNA: TGCAGCGTTGAAAGGACAGGTGGTAACGAGCAGTACTTC.

V and J are TRBV6-6 and TRBJ1-5, with a tentative D call TRBD1 (5 bases). CDR3 length equals 15 residues. Per germline, CDR1 MNHNY and CDR2 SVGAGI (reference sequence). Trimming stripped 5 bases from V and 1 base from J, with 12 bases between. This CDR3 reads CASSPGGVSNQPQHF. The CDR3, as DNA: TGTGCCAGCAGTCCGGGAGGGGTGAGCAATCAGCCCCAGCATTTT.

The chain employs TRBV6-5 and TRBJ1-1, with 8 bases identical to TRBD1. Trimming cost V 3 bases and J 7 bases; bases outside gene matches: 4. CDR3 size: 13 residues. The germline V gene encodes CDR1 MNHEY and CDR2 SVGAGI. As DNA, the CDR3 is TGTGCCAGCAGTTATCAGGGGGCGGGTGAAGCTTTCTTT. It is translated as CASSYQGAGEAFF.